A selection of T cell receptor beta chains follows, all from one sample in a study of cytomegalovirus exposure and HLA in healthy donors. The repertoire was sequenced with immunoSEQ multiplex PCR; TCRdb's copy has only in-frame clones and lacks some. Found here are some 150,000 clones, about two thirds of them singletons; the top ten hold approximately 2.8%. The sequenced material came from PBMCs. The receptors here all came from a woman under 40 in good health and CMV-seronegative. Both conserved end residues are part of each CDR3. A D gene is named only where the DNA matches it firmly. Some rows have no size entry. The others give once, few or many, or a class for an expanded clone.

cdr3_length: 13; d_call: -; clone_size: -; j_call: TRBJ2-1; v_call: TRBV14; cdr3_nt: TGTGCCAGCAGCCTCGAGCGGTACAATGAGCAGTTCTTC; cdr3_aa: CASSLERYNEQFF
cdr3_length: 14; d_call: -; clone_size: few; j_call: TRBJ2-5; v_call: TRBV7-3; cdr3_nt: TGTGCCAGCAGCTTAAGGGGCATCCAAGAGACCCAGTACTTC; cdr3_aa: CASSLRGIQETQYF
cdr3_length: 14; d_call: -; clone_size: -; j_call: TRBJ2-5; v_call: TRBV25-1; cdr3_nt: TGTGCCAGCGGAACTAGCGCCCAGGGGGAGACCCAGTACTTC; cdr3_aa: CASGTSAQGETQYF
cdr3_length: 15; d_call: TRBD1; clone_size: -; j_call: TRBJ2-7; v_call: TRBV19; cdr3_nt: TGTGCCAGTAGTTCGGAGCAGGGGGTAGACTACGAGCAGTACTTC; cdr3_aa: CASSSEQGVDYEQYF
cdr3_length: 13; d_call: -; clone_size: few; j_call: TRBJ1-2; v_call: TRBV4-3; cdr3_nt: TGCGCCAGCAGCTTAGGGGTCCGCTCTGGCTACACCTTC; cdr3_aa: CASSLGVRSGYTF
cdr3_length: 14; d_call: -; clone_size: few; j_call: TRBJ1-4; v_call: TRBV9; cdr3_nt: TGTGCCAGCAGCGTAGACGAGGTTAGAGAAAAACTGTTTTTT; cdr3_aa: CASSVDEVREKLFF
cdr3_length: 14; d_call: -; clone_size: -; j_call: TRBJ2-3; v_call: TRBV6-5; cdr3_nt: TGTGCCAGCAGTTTAGTGTTGACAACAGATACGCAGTATTTT; cdr3_aa: CASSLVLTTDTQYF
cdr3_length: 12; d_call: -; clone_size: -; j_call: TRBJ2-7; v_call: TRBV28; cdr3_nt: TGTGCCAGCAGTCCAAACATCTACGAGCAGTACTTC; cdr3_aa: CASSPNIYEQYF
cdr3_length: 14; d_call: -; clone_size: -; j_call: TRBJ1-3; v_call: TRBV6-6; cdr3_nt: TGTGCCAGCAGTTATCATAGCTCTGGAAACACCATATATTTT; cdr3_aa: CASSYHSSGNTIYF
cdr3_length: 16; d_call: TRBD2; clone_size: -; j_call: TRBJ2-2; v_call: TRBV7-9; cdr3_nt: TGTGCCAGCAGCCCTCCGGGGAGGGTTGGCACCGGGGAGCTGTTTTTT; cdr3_aa: CASSPPGRVGTGELFF
cdr3_length: 15; d_call: -; clone_size: -; j_call: TRBJ2-1; v_call: TRBV11-2; cdr3_nt: TGTGCCAGCAGCTCCCCCGGGATCGCATACAATGAGCAGTTCTTC; cdr3_aa: CASSSPGIAYNEQFF
cdr3_length: 16; d_call: TRBD2; clone_size: few; j_call: TRBJ2-7; v_call: TRBV6-6; cdr3_nt: TGTGCCACCCTAGGACCCCTAGCGGGAGTTGTTTGCGAGCAGTACTTC; cdr3_aa: CATLGPLAGVVCEQYF
cdr3_length: 14; d_call: -; clone_size: -; j_call: TRBJ2-1; v_call: TRBV7-2; cdr3_nt: TGTGCCAGCAGCTTATCACCCTTACGGGATGAGCAGTTCTTC; cdr3_aa: CASSLSPLRDEQFF
cdr3_length: 13; d_call: -; clone_size: -; j_call: TRBJ1-2; v_call: TRBV6-5; cdr3_nt: TGTGCCAGCAGTTACATGGAAATCGGGGGCTACACCTTC; cdr3_aa: CASSYMEIGGYTF
cdr3_length: 15; d_call: TRBD1; clone_size: -; j_call: TRBJ1-1; v_call: TRBV9; cdr3_nt: TGTGCCAGCAGCGTAGGGGGACAGTGGAACACTGAAGCTTTCTTT; cdr3_aa: CASSVGGQWNTEAFF
cdr3_length: 15; d_call: TRBD1; clone_size: -; j_call: TRBJ2-7; v_call: TRBV28; cdr3_nt: TGTGCCAGCAGTTGGGACAGGGGGCCAATCTACGAGCAGTACTTC; cdr3_aa: CASSWDRGPIYEQYF
cdr3_length: 14; d_call: TRBD1; clone_size: medium-sized; j_call: TRBJ1-5; v_call: TRBV6-5; cdr3_nt: TGTGCCAGCAGTAAACAGGGGAACCATCAGCCCCAGCATTTT; cdr3_aa: CASSKQGNHQPQHF
cdr3_length: 15; d_call: -; clone_size: -; j_call: TRBJ1-1; v_call: TRBV28; cdr3_nt: TGTGCCAGCAGTGTTGTGTGGAAGGGGGACACTGAAGCTTTCTTT; cdr3_aa: CASSVVWKGDTEAFF
cdr3_length: 17; d_call: TRBD1; clone_size: -; j_call: TRBJ2-1; v_call: TRBV7-2; cdr3_nt: TGTGCCAGCAGCCAAGGACCGGGACAGGGGGCCTACAATGAGCAGTTCTTC; cdr3_aa: CASSQGPGQGAYNEQFF
cdr3_length: 14; d_call: TRBD1; clone_size: -; j_call: TRBJ2-7; v_call: TRBV2; cdr3_nt: TGTGCCAGCAGGGAACAGGGGGTGGCCTACGAGCAGTACTTC; cdr3_aa: CASREQGVAYEQYF
cdr3_length: 12; d_call: -; clone_size: -; j_call: TRBJ1-1; v_call: TRBV4-2; cdr3_nt: TGTGCCAGCAGCCAAGGTCGACAGGAAGCTTTCTTT; cdr3_aa: CASSQGRQEAFF
cdr3_length: 15; d_call: TRBD1; clone_size: few; j_call: TRBJ2-7; v_call: TRBV28; cdr3_nt: TGTGCCAGCCAACCTCCGACAGGGGTAATCTACGAGCAGTACTTC; cdr3_aa: CASQPPTGVIYEQYF
cdr3_length: 14; d_call: -; clone_size: -; j_call: TRBJ1-2; v_call: TRBV5-5; cdr3_nt: TGTGCCAGCAGCTTAACAGGGAGGGACTATGGCTACACCTTC; cdr3_aa: CASSLTGRDYGYTF
cdr3_length: 15; d_call: TRBD2; clone_size: -; j_call: TRBJ2-7; v_call: TRBV28; cdr3_nt: TGTGCCAGCGGGCTGTGGGCTAGCGGCTCCTACGAGCAGTACTTC; cdr3_aa: CASGLWASGSYEQYF
cdr3_length: 14; d_call: -; clone_size: few; j_call: TRBJ1-5; v_call: TRBV27; cdr3_nt: TGTGCCAGCAAGGCAGGGGTTGGCAATCAGCCCCAGCATTTT; cdr3_aa: CASKAGVGNQPQHF
cdr3_length: 13; d_call: -; clone_size: few; j_call: TRBJ2-1; v_call: TRBV6-5; cdr3_nt: TGTGCCAGCAGTTATAGAACCTACAATGAGCAGTTCTTC; cdr3_aa: CASSYRTYNEQFF
cdr3_length: 13; d_call: -; clone_size: -; j_call: TRBJ2-1; v_call: TRBV6-1; cdr3_nt: TGTGCCAGCAGGAGAGAGGGTGCCGGTGAGCAGTTCTTC; cdr3_aa: CASRREGAGEQFF
cdr3_length: 15; d_call: TRBD2; clone_size: -; j_call: TRBJ2-3; v_call: TRBV7-2; cdr3_nt: TGTGCCAGCAGCTTAGGGCATAGCGGGGGAGATACGCAGTATTTT; cdr3_aa: CASSLGHSGGDTQYF
cdr3_length: 12; d_call: -; clone_size: -; j_call: TRBJ2-7; v_call: TRBV30; cdr3_nt: TGTGCCTGCCGGGGTTCCTCCTACGAGCAGTACTTC; cdr3_aa: CACRGSSYEQYF
cdr3_length: 14; d_call: -; clone_size: -; j_call: TRBJ1-6; v_call: TRBV7-9; cdr3_nt: TGTGCCAGCAGCTTATGGGGGGACAATTCACCCCTCCACTTT; cdr3_aa: CASSLWGDNSPLHF
cdr3_length: 12; d_call: TRBD1; clone_size: -; j_call: TRBJ2-7; v_call: TRBV30; cdr3_nt: TGTGCCTGGAGCAGGGGGCTGTACGAGCAGTACTTC; cdr3_aa: CAWSRGLYEQYF
cdr3_length: 12; d_call: TRBD2; clone_size: few; j_call: TRBJ2-7; v_call: TRBV6-6; cdr3_nt: TGTGCCAGCACGGCGGGAGGGGTCGAGCAGTACTTC; cdr3_aa: CASTAGGVEQYF
cdr3_length: 13; d_call: -; clone_size: -; j_call: TRBJ1-1; v_call: TRBV5-1; cdr3_nt: TGCGCCAGCAGCTTGCAGGGCGACACTGAAGCTTTCTTT; cdr3_aa: CASSLQGDTEAFF
cdr3_length: 15; d_call: TRBD2; clone_size: -; j_call: TRBJ2-1; v_call: TRBV28; cdr3_nt: TGTGCCAGCAGGATGAGCGGGAGTTGGGGGTATGAGCAGTTCTTC; cdr3_aa: CASRMSGSWGYEQFF
cdr3_length: 13; d_call: -; clone_size: -; j_call: TRBJ1-2; v_call: TRBV4-3; cdr3_nt: TGCGCCAGCAGCCAAGTTCGGACAGATGGCTACACCTTC; cdr3_aa: CASSQVRTDGYTF
cdr3_length: 16; d_call: TRBD2; clone_size: -; j_call: TRBJ2-2; v_call: TRBV9; cdr3_nt: TGTGCCAGCAGCGTAGACAGCGGGAGGAACACCGGGGAGCTGTTTTTT; cdr3_aa: CASSVDSGRNTGELFF
cdr3_length: 12; d_call: -; clone_size: -; j_call: TRBJ2-7; v_call: TRBV5-4; cdr3_nt: TGTGCCAGCAGCACTGATCCCTACGAGCAGTACTTC; cdr3_aa: CASSTDPYEQYF
cdr3_length: 14; d_call: -; clone_size: -; j_call: TRBJ2-7; v_call: TRBV27; cdr3_nt: TGTGCCAGCGGAAGGGGAACTACTTTCTACGAGCAGTACTTC; cdr3_aa: CASGRGTTFYEQYF
cdr3_length: 13; d_call: -; clone_size: -; j_call: TRBJ1-4; v_call: TRBV2; cdr3_nt: TGTGCCAGCAGGGTCTTCGATGGCGAAAAACTGTTTTTT; cdr3_aa: CASRVFDGEKLFF
cdr3_length: 14; d_call: -; clone_size: -; j_call: TRBJ2-5; v_call: TRBV6-4; cdr3_nt: TGTGCCAGCAGTGAGAGCGCGGAACAAGAGACCCAGTACTTC; cdr3_aa: CASSESAEQETQYF
cdr3_length: 13; d_call: -; clone_size: -; j_call: TRBJ2-1; v_call: TRBV6-6; cdr3_nt: TGTGCCATAAAACAGAGCTCCTACAATGAGCAGTTCTTC; cdr3_aa: CAIKQSSYNEQFF
cdr3_length: 13; d_call: -; clone_size: -; j_call: TRBJ2-7; v_call: TRBV28; cdr3_nt: TGTGCCAGCAGGGACGGACAGTACTACGAGCAGTACTTC; cdr3_aa: CASRDGQYYEQYF
cdr3_length: 14; d_call: -; clone_size: -; j_call: TRBJ1-2; v_call: TRBV4-1; cdr3_nt: TGCGCCAGCAGCCCAGATCGCGTCCCGGGTGGCTACACCTTC; cdr3_aa: CASSPDRVPGGYTF
cdr3_length: 15; d_call: TRBD2; clone_size: -; j_call: TRBJ2-7; v_call: TRBV5-1; cdr3_nt: TGCGCCAGCAGCTGGGTTAGCGGGGGCGCCTACGAGCAGTACTTC; cdr3_aa: CASSWVSGGAYEQYF
cdr3_length: 15; d_call: TRBD2; clone_size: -; j_call: TRBJ2-1; v_call: TRBV7-3; cdr3_nt: TGTGCCAGCAGCCGAATGGGCGGGGGGTACAATGAGCAGTTCTTC; cdr3_aa: CASSRMGGGYNEQFF
cdr3_length: 15; d_call: -; clone_size: -; j_call: TRBJ2-3; v_call: TRBV27; cdr3_nt: TGTGCCAGCAGTTTGGCAGGGGCGAGGTTGGATACGCAGTATTTT; cdr3_aa: CASSLAGARLDTQYF
cdr3_length: 14; d_call: -; clone_size: -; j_call: TRBJ2-2; v_call: TRBV7-2; cdr3_nt: TGTGCCAGCAGCTTAGGGCCAGGGGCCGGGGAGCTGTTTTTT; cdr3_aa: CASSLGPGAGELFF
cdr3_length: 16; d_call: TRBD1; clone_size: few; j_call: TRBJ2-2; v_call: TRBV9; cdr3_nt: TGTGCCAGCAGCGTGATGGGACAGGGGAACACCGGGGAGCTGTTTTTT; cdr3_aa: CASSVMGQGNTGELFF
cdr3_length: 18; d_call: -; clone_size: few; j_call: TRBJ2-6; v_call: TRBV7-2; cdr3_nt: TGTGCCAGCAGCGACGGGAGTTCATATTTCTCTGGGGCCAACGTCCTGACTTTC; cdr3_aa: CASSDGSSYFSGANVLTF
cdr3_length: 12; d_call: -; clone_size: -; j_call: TRBJ1-4; v_call: TRBV5-1; cdr3_nt: TGCGCCAGCAGCCCGGGAGGGGAAAAACTGTTTTTT; cdr3_aa: CASSPGGEKLFF
cdr3_length: 15; d_call: TRBD2; clone_size: few; j_call: TRBJ2-3; v_call: TRBV5-6; cdr3_nt: TGTGCCAGCAGCCTAGCGGGGCGGGCCACAGATACGCAGTATTTT; cdr3_aa: CASSLAGRATDTQYF
cdr3_length: 14; d_call: -; clone_size: -; j_call: TRBJ1-1; v_call: TRBV7-2; cdr3_nt: TGTGCCAGCAGCTTAAAAGGGACAATTGCTGAAGCTTTCTTT; cdr3_aa: CASSLKGTIAEAFF
cdr3_length: 15; d_call: -; clone_size: -; j_call: TRBJ1-5; v_call: TRBV4-1; cdr3_nt: TGCGCCAGCAGCCAAGATTGGGGAGGTGGGAGGCCCCAGCATTTT; cdr3_aa: CASSQDWGGGRPQHF
cdr3_length: 18; d_call: TRBD1; clone_size: -; j_call: TRBJ2-6; v_call: TRBV9; cdr3_nt: TGTGCCAGCAGCCAACCGGGACAGGGGGCTTCGGGGGCCAACGTCCTGACTTTC; cdr3_aa: CASSQPGQGASGANVLTF
cdr3_length: 15; d_call: TRBD1; clone_size: once; j_call: TRBJ1-1; v_call: TRBV15; cdr3_nt: TGTGCCACCAGCAGGGACAGGTTCCAGGGGACTGAAGCTTTCTTT; cdr3_aa: CATSRDRFQGTEAFF
cdr3_length: 12; d_call: -; clone_size: few; j_call: TRBJ1-1; v_call: TRBV5-4; cdr3_nt: TGTGCCAGCAGCTCGGGGGGGGTTGAAGCTTTCTTT; cdr3_aa: CASSSGGVEAFF
cdr3_length: 15; d_call: -; clone_size: -; j_call: TRBJ1-1; v_call: TRBV7-6; cdr3_nt: TGTGCCAGCAGCTTAGTACAGGGCAGAAAGGCTGAAGCTTTCTTT; cdr3_aa: CASSLVQGRKAEAFF
cdr3_length: 16; d_call: -; clone_size: once; j_call: TRBJ1-6; v_call: TRBV4-1; cdr3_nt: TGCGCCAGCAGCCAGAGTCAGACCGGGGTGGGTTCACCCCTCCACTTT; cdr3_aa: CASSQSQTGVGSPLHF
cdr3_length: 16; d_call: TRBD1; clone_size: -; j_call: TRBJ2-7; v_call: TRBV4-3; cdr3_nt: TGCGCCAGCAGCCAAGATGTCCGGGACAGGTGGTACGAGCAGTACTTC; cdr3_aa: CASSQDVRDRWYEQYF
cdr3_length: 18; d_call: -; clone_size: -; j_call: TRBJ1-6; v_call: TRBV12-2; cdr3_nt: TGTGCAAGTCGCTTAGATCAAAGGAGGGCGGGACAGGGTTCACCCCTCCACTTT; cdr3_aa: CASRLDQRRAGQGSPLHF